Presented here are 15 T cell receptor beta chains from one specimen sequenced in a study of cytomegalovirus exposure and HLA in healthy donors. Clones were sequenced by immunoSEQ multiplex PCR, and TCRdb holds only the in-frame ones, with some missing. The data show about 280,000 clones, around 87% seen once. The sequencing sample was made of PBMCs. The receptors shown here come from a woman aged 18 to 35 in good health and CMV-seronegative.

The V call is TRBV6-1, the J call TRBJ2-2; 8 bases are shared with TRBD2. V gave up 1 base and J gave up 4 bases; unmatched junction bases: 5. CDR3 length: 16 amino acids. In germline, CDR1 is MNHNS, CDR2 SASEGT. As DNA, the CDR3 is TGTGCCAGCAGTGAAGGAGTAGCGGGACTCACCGGGGAGCTGTTTTTT. Its translation is CASSEGVAGLTGELFF.

The rearrangement joins TRBV19 to TRBJ1-1, with D possibly TRBD1 on 6 matching bases. Germline loops: CDR1 LNHDA, CDR2 SQIVND (reference sequence). This CDR3 region has 13 residues. Deletions cut 5 bases from V and 2 bases from J, with 9 bases between. The CDR3 region has the DNA TGTGCCAGTAGTTCAGGGGTAAACACTGAAGCTTTCTTT. This codes for CASSSGVNTEAFF.

CDR3 in DNA: TGCGCCAGCAGTGAGTCCCGACTTAGCGGGAGGGCCCTCTACAATGAGCAGTTCTTC. The encoded protein is CASSESRLSGRALYNEQFF. The chain carries TRBV10-2 and TRBJ2-1; 11 bases line up with TRBD2. The germline V gene encodes CDR1 WSHSY and CDR2 SAAADI. The CDR3 is 19 amino acids. The J segment lost 3 bases and the V segment lost 0 bases, leaving 10 bases of the junction unmatched.

The chain joins TRBV11-2 to TRBJ2-7; 9 nucleotides agree with TRBD1. The CDR3 runs to 14 residues. The V and J ends lost 3 bases and 7 bases, in that order; junction bases with no gene match: 7. Germline V gives CDR1 SGHAT, CDR2 FQNNGV. The CDR3 region is CASSLGGQGKEQYF. The DNA for the CDR3 is TGTGCCAGCAGCTTGGGAGGACAGGGGAAAGAGCAGTACTTC.

The gene calls are TRBV29-1 and TRBJ2-1; D may be TRBD2 (5 bases). Trimming removed 7 bases from V and 7 bases from J, with 11 bases in between. The germline gives CDR1 SQVTM, CDR2 ANQGSEA. This CDR3 is 11 amino acids long. The CDR3 loop reads CSAPRGNEQFF. As DNA, the CDR3 is TGCAGCGCCCCGCGAGGGAATGAGCAGTTCTTC.

This clone has just one count. The chain couples TRBV9 to TRBJ2-1; D might be TRBD2 (6 bases). The V gene's germline CDR1 is SGDLS and CDR2 YYNGEE. The V end was cut by 0 bases, the J end by 2 bases, with 9 bases between. This CDR3 is built from 15 residues. The CDR3 bases are TGTGCCAGCAGCGTAGCGGGACTGCCCTACAATGAGCAGTTCTTC. It encodes CASSVAGLPYNEQFF.

The chain has TRBV7-2 and TRBJ2-7, with D possibly being TRBD2 (7 bases). This CDR3 has 14 amino acids. Germline V gene data show CDR1 as SGHTA and CDR2 as FQGNSA. V shed 6 bases and J shed 2 bases, with 14 bases lying between them. CDR3 sequence reads: CASSWGGQTYEQYF. CDR3 bases: TGTGCCAGCAGTTGGGGGGGCCAGACCTACGAGCAGTACTTC.

This chain connects TRBV29-1 to TRBJ2-7, with 10 bases identical to TRBD2. Germline V gives CDR1 SQVTM, CDR2 ANQGSEA. Trimming at V came to 6 bases and at J to 0 bases, leaving 2 bases not matched to a gene. CDR3 size: 13 residues. The CDR3: CSVSGRASYEQYF. The CDR3 DNA reads TGCAGCGTAAGCGGGAGGGCCTCCTACGAGCAGTACTTC.

CDR3 protein: CASRYRRTSGKETQYF. The DNA for the CDR3 is TGTGCCAGCAGATACAGGCGTACTAGCGGGAAAGAGACCCAGTACTTC. This chain joins TRBV2 and TRBJ2-5, with 10 bases lining up with TRBD2. Germline trimming cut 6 bases from V and 3 bases from J; bases unmatched to any gene: 10. Germline assignment: CDR1 SNHLY and CDR2 FYNNEI. The CDR3 is 16 amino acids. Full variable domain (missing parts from reference TRBV2 and TRBJ2-5): EPEVTQTPSHQVTQMGQEVILRCVPISNHLYFYWYRQILGQKVEFLVSFYNNEISEKSEIFDDQFSVERPDGSNFTLKIRSTKLEDSAMYFCASRYRRTSGKETQYFGPGTRLLVL.

V gene TRBV28 combines with J gene TRBJ2-1; maybe TRBD1 (5 bases). The CDR3 runs to 15 residues. V gave up 5 bases and J gave up 0 bases, with 11 bases separating them. Germline V gene lookup returns CDR1 MDHEN and CDR2 SYDVKM. In DNA, the CDR3 is TGTGCCAGCAGTACTATACAGGTCTCCTACAATGAGCAGTTCTTC. It specifies CASSTIQVSYNEQFF.

V usage is TRBV29-1 and J usage is TRBJ1-1; D call uncertain. This CDR3 has 13 amino acids. Germline-derived CDR1 and CDR2 are SQVTM and ANQGSEA. V gave up 4 bases and J gave up 1 base, with 10 bases separating them. This chain's CDR3 is CSVAGRANTEAFF. The CDR3 DNA reads as TGCAGCGTTGCGGGGAGGGCGAACACTGAAGCTTTCTTT.

The chain recombines TRBV30 with TRBJ1-2; TRBD1 is a possible D gene (6 bases). From germline, CDR1 is GTSNPN and CDR2 SVGIG (reference sequence). The CDR3 consists of 15 residues. Trimming took 3 bases from V and 8 from J, leaving 22 bases between them. Written as DNA, the CDR3 is TGTGCCTGGAGCTTAAACCCGGTGCCTGGGGGCGGCTACACCTTC. It specifies CAWSLNPVPGGGYTF. Filled out from reference TRBV30 and TRBJ1-2, the complete variable domain reads SQTIHQWPATLVQPVGSPLSLECTVEGTSNPNLYWYRQAAGRGLQLLFYSVGIGQISSEVPQNLSASRPQDRQFILSSKKLLLSDSGFYLCAWSLNPVPGGGYTFGSGTRLTVV.

V and J are TRBV7-9 and TRBJ1-4; TRBD1 matches at 8 bases. V gave up 6 bases and J gave up 7 bases; unmatched junction bases: 7. The germline V gene encodes CDR1 SEHNR and CDR2 FQNEAQ (reference sequence). This CDR3 comprises 14 residues. The CDR3 sequence is CASRSTGAGEKLFF. In DNA form, the CDR3 reads TGTGCCAGCAGATCGACAGGGGCCGGTGAAAAACTGTTTTTT.

Worth noting for this clone: Additional DNA sequences in this sample encode the identical CDR3. This rearrangement joins TRBV28 to TRBJ2-7; D may be TRBD1 (6 bases). The CDR3 spans 13 residues. Germline values: CDR1 MDHEN, CDR2 SYDVKM. Between the trimmed V and J ends, which lost 3 bases and 2 bases, there was a span of 8 bases. DNA for the CDR3: TGTGCCAGCAGTTTGCCAGGGGCCTACGAGCAGTACTTC. This encodes CASSLPGAYEQYF. The full variable domain, completed using reference TRBV28 and TRBJ2-7, is DVKVTQSSRYLVKRTGEKVFLECVQDMDHENMFWYRQDPGLGLRLIYFSYDVKMKEKGDIPEGYSVSREKKERFSLILESASTNQTSMYLCASSLPGAYEQYFGPGTRLTVT.

CDR3 nucleotide sequence: TGCGCCAGCAGCCAAGATGCGGGAGTAAACACCGGGGAGCTGTTTTTT. It is translated as CASSQDAGVNTGELFF. V usage is TRBV4-3 and J usage is TRBJ2-2; 7 bases map to TRBD2. Germline assignment: CDR1 LGHNA and CDR2 YSLEER. CDR3 length: 16 amino acids. The V segment lost 0 bases and the J segment 2 bases; nucleotides outside the gene matches: 3.